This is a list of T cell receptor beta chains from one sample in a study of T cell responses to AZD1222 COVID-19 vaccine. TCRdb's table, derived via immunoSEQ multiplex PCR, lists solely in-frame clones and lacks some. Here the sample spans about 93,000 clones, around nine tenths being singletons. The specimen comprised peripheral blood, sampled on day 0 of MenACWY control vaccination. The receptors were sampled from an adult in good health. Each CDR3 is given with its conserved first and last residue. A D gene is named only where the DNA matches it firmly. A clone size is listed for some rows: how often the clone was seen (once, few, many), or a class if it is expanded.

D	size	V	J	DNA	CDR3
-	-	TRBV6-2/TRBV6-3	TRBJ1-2	TGTGCCAGCAGCTCCTCCGTCAGGGGATCTAACTATGGCTACACCTTC	CASSSSVRGSNYGYTF
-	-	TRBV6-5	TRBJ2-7	TGTGCCAGCAGCGGGGTCTCCTACGAGCAGTACTTC	CASSGVSYEQYF
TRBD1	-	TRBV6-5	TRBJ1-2	TGTGCCAGCAGTTCCCCGGGACAGGGGCATGGCTACACCTTC	CASSSPGQGHGYTF
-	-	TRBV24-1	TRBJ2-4	TGTGCCACCAGTGAGCCAGGGCAGGGAAACATTCAGTACTTC	CATSEPGQGNIQYF
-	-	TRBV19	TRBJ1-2	TGTGCCAGTAGTAGGAATGTCGGGGACAATAAGTTCTATGGCTACACCTTC	CASSRNVGDNKFYGYTF
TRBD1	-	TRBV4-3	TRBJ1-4	TGCGCCAGCAGCCAAGATGGGACAGGGTACGAAAAACTGTTTTTT	CASSQDGTGYEKLFF
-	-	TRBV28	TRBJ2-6	TGTGCCAGCAGTTCAACCCGCTCTGGGGCCAACGTCCTGACTTTC	CASSSTRSGANVLTF
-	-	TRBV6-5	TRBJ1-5	TGTGCCAGCAGTTACACGCGGCACGGCAATCAGCCCCAGCATTTT	CASSYTRHGNQPQHF
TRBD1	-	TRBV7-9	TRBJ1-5	TGTGCCAGCAGCTTCGGGACAGGGCATCAGCCCCAGCATTTT	CASSFGTGHQPQHF
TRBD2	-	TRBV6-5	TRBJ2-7	TGTGCCAGCAGTTACTCCGGCGGGGGGGCGAACGAGCAGTACTTC	CASSYSGGGANEQYF
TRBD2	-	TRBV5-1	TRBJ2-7	TGCGCCAGCAGCCTTGATAGCGGGTACGAGCAGTACTTC	CASSLDSGYEQYF
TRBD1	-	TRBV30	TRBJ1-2	TGTGCCTGGAGTCCAGGGGGAACCTATGGCTACACCTTC	CAWSPGGTYGYTF
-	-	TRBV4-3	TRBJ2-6	TGCGCCAGCAGCCAAGAGACAGCCTCTGGGGCCAACGTCCTGACTTTC	CASSQETASGANVLTF
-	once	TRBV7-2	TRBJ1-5	TGTGCCAGCAGCTTTCCCGGACCACAGCCCCAGCATTTT	CASSFPGPQPQHF
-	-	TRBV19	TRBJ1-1	TGTGCCAGTAGTATAGTCGGTAGAAACACTGAAGCTTTCTTT	CASSIVGRNTEAFF
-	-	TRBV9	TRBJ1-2	TGTGCCAGCAGCGTAGTTTCAGGCTATGGCTACACCTTC	CASSVVSGYGYTF
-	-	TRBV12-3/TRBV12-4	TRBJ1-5	TGTGCCAGCAGTTTCAATGATCGGCCCCAGCATTTT	CASSFNDRPQHF
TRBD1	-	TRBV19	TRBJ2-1	TGTGCCAGTAGAAAGGACAGGGCCAACAATGAGCAGTTCTTC	CASRKDRANNEQFF
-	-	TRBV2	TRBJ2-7	TGTGCCAGCAGAGATATCGGACAATACGAGCAGTACTTC	CASRDIGQYEQYF
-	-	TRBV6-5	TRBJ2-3	TGTGCCAGCAGTTACTCCCTAGACAAAGATACGCAGTATTTT	CASSYSLDKDTQYF
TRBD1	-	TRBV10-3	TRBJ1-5	TGTGCCATCAGCCCGGGACAGAATCAGCCCCAGCATTTT	CAISPGQNQPQHF
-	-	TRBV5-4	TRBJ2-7	TGTGCCAGCAGCCCTCGGGGGGCAGGTCCCTACGAGCAGTACTTC	CASSPRGAGPYEQYF
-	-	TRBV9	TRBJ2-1	TGTGCCAGCAGCGTAGCTACCTGGGATGAGCAGTTCTTC	CASSVATWDEQFF
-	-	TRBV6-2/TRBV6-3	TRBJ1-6	TGTGCCAGCAGTTACGGAGTAGGAAGAGGGACACCCCTCCACTTT	CASSYGVGRGTPLHF
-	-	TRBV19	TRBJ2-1	TGTGCCAGTAGTATAGATCGGGCTTCGATGTTGAAAGGATCGACGGAGAGCGAGCAGTTCTTC	CASSIDRASMLKGSTESEQFF
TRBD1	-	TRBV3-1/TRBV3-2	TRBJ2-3	TGTGCCAGCAGCCCTTACCCGGGACAGGGCAGAGATACGCAGTATTTT	CASSPYPGQGRDTQYF
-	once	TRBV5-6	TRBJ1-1	TGTGCCAGCAGCTTTATAGGAACAGGATTGTCGGTAGCTTTCTTT	CASSFIGTGLSVAFF
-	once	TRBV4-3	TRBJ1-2	TGCGCCAGCAGCCAAGGTGGGGACGGAGTGTCTGGCTACACCTTC	CASSQGGDGVSGYTF
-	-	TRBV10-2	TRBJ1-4	TGCGCCAGCATCCTAAAGCCCCGTTTTCGGGGGGCTAATGAAAAACTGTTTTTT	CASILKPRFRGANEKLFF
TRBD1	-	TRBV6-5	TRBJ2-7	TGTGCCAGCAGCCCCAGACAGGGCCCCTACGAGCAGTACTTC	CASSPRQGPYEQYF
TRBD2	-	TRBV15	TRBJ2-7	TGTGCCACCAGCAGAGATCCCCTAGCGGGGGTCGAGCAGTACTTC	CATSRDPLAGVEQYF
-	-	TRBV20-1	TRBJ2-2	TGCAGTGCTAAGGGGACCGGGGAGCTGTTTTTT	CSAKGTGELFF
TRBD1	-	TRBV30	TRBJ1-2	TGTGCCTGGAGTGCAGGACAGGGGAACTATGGCTACACCTTC	CAWSAGQGNYGYTF
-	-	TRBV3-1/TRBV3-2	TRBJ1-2	TGTGCCAGCAGCCAAACCAGTCGTGGCTACACCTTC	CASSQTSRGYTF
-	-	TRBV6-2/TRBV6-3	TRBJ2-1	TGTGCCAGCAGTTACGCCTACAATGAGCAGTTCTTC	CASSYAYNEQFF
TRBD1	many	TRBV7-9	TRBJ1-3	TGTGCCAGCAGCCCAGGGACAGGGGCTGGAAACACCATATATTTT	CASSPGTGAGNTIYF
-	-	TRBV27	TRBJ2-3	TGTGCCAGCAGTTCCTTTTTGCTTCGGTCAGATACGCAGTATTTT	CASSSFLLRSDTQYF
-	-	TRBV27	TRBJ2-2	TGTGCCAGCAGTTTCCAAAACACCGGGGAGCTGTTTTTT	CASSFQNTGELFF
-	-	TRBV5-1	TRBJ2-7	TGCGCCAGCAGCTTGGGGGGTCCGGGGTACTACGAGCAGTACTTC	CASSLGGPGYYEQYF
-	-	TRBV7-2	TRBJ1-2	TGTGCCAGCAGCTTGGGGCAGCGTCTTATTTATGGCTACACCTTC	CASSLGQRLIYGYTF
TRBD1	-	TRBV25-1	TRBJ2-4	TGTGCCAGCAGTGATGGGACAGGGGGCTTGAGAAACATTCAGTACTTC	CASSDGTGGLRNIQYF
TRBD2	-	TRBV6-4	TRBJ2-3	TGTGCCAGCAGTGACTCGAAGACTAGCGGGGGAATAGATACGCAGTATTTT	CASSDSKTSGGIDTQYF
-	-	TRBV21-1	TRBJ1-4	TGTGCCAGCAGCAAAGGGGTAGGGCATTCGAATGAAAAACTGTTTTTT	CASSKGVGHSNEKLFF
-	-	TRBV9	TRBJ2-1	TGTGCCAGCAGCGTAGGGACAGCGCTGGGGAGAGGTGAAAATGAGCAGTTCTTC	CASSVGTALGRGENEQFF
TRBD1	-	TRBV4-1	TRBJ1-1	TGCGCCAGCAGCCAGTTAGTACAGGGGAGCACTGAAGCTTTCTTT	CASSQLVQGSTEAFF